The T cell receptor (beta chain) described here comes from a study of blood T cells in healthy people across ages. Trimming took 0 bases from V and 0 from J, leaving 15 bases between them. The V gene's germline CDR1 is SGHRS and CDR2 YFSETQ. The CDR3 spans 17 residues. Using a J-beta primer mix together with a sample-barcoded 5' primer, a second PCR was run for about 6 to 12 cycles. TCRdb reprocessed the 5' RACE reads with MiXCR, giving one entry per CDR3 protein. The sample holds roughly 800,000 distinct CDR3 sequences, 25% seen once. These data were likewise used in another study, on T cells of mothers and their children.

Specimen: blood. J is TRBJ2-5 and V is TRBV5-1; D is unclear. The receptor was derived from a boy between 10 and 17 years old in good health. The CDR3 DNA sequence: TGCGCCAGCAGCTTGGGCATCAGCACCGATTACCAAGAGACCCAGTACTTC. Its protein is CASSLGISTDYQETQYF.